This T cell receptor beta chain was captured by sequencing in a study of shared clonotypes between healthy human individuals. TCRdb keeps only in-frame clones here, not all; method: immunoSEQ multiplex PCR. This table has 2 million to 2.5 million clones, about 90% appearing once. The germline CDR1 and CDR2 sequences are MDHEN and SYDVKM. The CDR3 runs 12 residues. V lost 6 bases to trimming and J lost 7 bases; unmatched junction nucleotides: 3. The receptor's source is a man aged 18 to 30 in good health. Some clones in this sample may be carry-over from other donors' samples. J is TRBJ1-5 and V is TRBV28; the match to TRBD1 covers 7 bases. Sequencing used naive CD4+ T cells from PBMCs. Described subset: CD45RA+ positively selected. The CDR3 loop is CASRTGHQPQHF. The CDR3 bases are TGTGCCAGCAGGACAGGGCACCAGCCCCAGCATTTT.